The 10 T cell receptor beta chains given below trace back to one sample, sequenced in a study of T-cell memory formation after mild COVID-19. TCRdb processed the 5' RACE reads anew with MiXCR; each CDR3 protein has one entry. The sample includes 280,000 or so distinct CDR3 sequences, more than 15% of them seen just once. The sequenced sample was PBMCs or a T cell subset sorted from them (not recorded which). These receptors all come from a man aged 18-30 years who had mild COVID-19 (a few samples of this study predate the infection). Cell type and time point are not known.

This clonotype showed up many times. CDR3 bases: TGCGCCAGCAGCCAAGAACAGGGCAATGAGCAGTTCTTC. It is translated as CASSQEQGNEQFF. This sequence joins TRBV4-3 and TRBJ2-1, with D maybe TRBD1 (6 bases). CDR3 length: 13 amino acids. CDR1 and CDR2 (germline): LGHNA, YSLEER. The ends were cut back, 0 bases at V and 6 bases at J, with 6 bases in the middle.

The sample holds a few counts of this clonotype. The DNA of the CDR3 is TGTGCCAGCAGCACCACAGGGATCGAGCAGTACGTC. Its translation: CASSTTGIEQYV. This sequence joins TRBV6-2 or TRBV6-3 and TRBJ2-7; D might be TRBD1 (6 bases). Germline CDR1 is MNHEY and CDR2 is SVGEGT. V lost 6 bases and J 6 bases, leaving 12 bases between the germline ends. The CDR3 runs 12 residues.

This clonotype has only a few counts. V usage is TRBV7-3 and J usage is TRBJ2-5, with 13 bases that match TRBD2. The CDR3 is made up of 15 amino acids. J gave up 6 bases and V 5 bases, and 6 bases lay outside the gene matches. Germline-derived CDR1 and CDR2 are SGHTA and FQGTGA. In DNA form, the CDR3 reads TGTGCCAGCAGCGTATCACTAGCGGGGGGGCAGACCCAGTACTTC. It specifies CASSVSLAGGQTQYF.

This clonotype showed up just a few times. This chain connects TRBV7-8 to TRBJ2-1; TRBD1 or TRBD2 may be the D gene (5 bases each). V was shortened by 1 base and J by 6 bases, with 13 bases between the two germline ends. There are 15 residues in the CDR3. The V gene's germline CDR1 is SGHVS and CDR2 FQNEAQ. CDR3 sequence reads: CASSLVVGTTNEQFF. CDR3 in DNA: TGTGCCAGCAGCTTAGTCGTGGGGACCACCAATGAGCAGTTCTTC.

This clonotype was picked up many times. V is TRBV4-3 and J is TRBJ1-3; possibly TRBD1 for D (5 bases). V was trimmed by 8 bases and J by 3 bases, leaving 11 bases between them. The germline CDR1 and CDR2 sequences are LGHNA and YSLEER. The length of the CDR3 is 13 residues. The CDR3 here is CASLRRGGNTIYF. The CDR3 DNA reads as TGCGCCAGCCTCCGGAGGGGTGGAAACACCATATATTTT.

J is TRBJ2-1 and V is TRBV7-9; TRBD2 matches at 7 bases. In germline, CDR1 is SEHNR, CDR2 FQNEAQ (reference sequence). CDR3 length equals 16 residues. J lost 7 bases, V lost 5 bases, and 14 bases had no gene match. The CDR3 protein is CASSPAGLGAGNEQFF. The CDR3 DNA sequence: TGTGCCAGCAGCCCCGCCGGACTAGGAGCGGGGAATGAGCAGTTCTTC.

This clonotype appeared many times. The chain combines TRBV6-5 with TRBJ1-1; D is unresolved. The ends were cut back, 8 bases at V and 4 bases at J, with 14 bases in the middle. CDR1 is MNHEY and CDR2 is SVGAGI in the germline V gene. CDR3 length: 13 residues. The CDR3 nucleotides are TGTGCCAGCGGGCCGTCTCTTCTCACTGAAGCTTTCTTT. Amino acid sequence: CASGPSLLTEAFF.

The chain employs TRBV5-6 and TRBJ2-3; D remains unclear. The length of the CDR3 is 16 residues. V shed 4 bases and J shed 3 bases, with 18 bases lying between them. Per germline, CDR1 SGHDT and CDR2 YYEEEE. DNA of the CDR3: TGTGCCAGCAGCCTCCCGGCGGCATGGGTGACAGATACGCAGTATTTT. Translated, it gives CASSLPAAWVTDTQYF.

This clonotype occurred a few times. The V and J genes are TRBV20-1 and TRBJ1-5, with TRBD1 matching over 7 bases. Trimming took 1 base from V and 5 from J; bases not matched to a gene: 8. From germline, CDR1 is DFQATT and CDR2 SNEGSKA (reference sequence). CDR3 length: 15 amino acids. The CDR3 nucleotides read TGCAGTGCTAGAGTTAACAGGGGTGGGGATCAGCCCCAGCATTTT. As protein: CSARVNRGGDQPQHF.

This chain links TRBV28 with TRBJ2-3; perhaps TRBD2 as D (6 bases). The CDR3 is made up of 15 amino acids. Trimming left V 2 bases short and J 0 bases short, with 9 bases between. CDR1 and CDR2 (germline): MDHEN, SYDVKM. CDR3 region: CASSLGGVSTDTQYF. DNA for the CDR3: TGTGCCAGCAGTTTAGGCGGGGTTAGCACAGATACGCAGTATTTT.